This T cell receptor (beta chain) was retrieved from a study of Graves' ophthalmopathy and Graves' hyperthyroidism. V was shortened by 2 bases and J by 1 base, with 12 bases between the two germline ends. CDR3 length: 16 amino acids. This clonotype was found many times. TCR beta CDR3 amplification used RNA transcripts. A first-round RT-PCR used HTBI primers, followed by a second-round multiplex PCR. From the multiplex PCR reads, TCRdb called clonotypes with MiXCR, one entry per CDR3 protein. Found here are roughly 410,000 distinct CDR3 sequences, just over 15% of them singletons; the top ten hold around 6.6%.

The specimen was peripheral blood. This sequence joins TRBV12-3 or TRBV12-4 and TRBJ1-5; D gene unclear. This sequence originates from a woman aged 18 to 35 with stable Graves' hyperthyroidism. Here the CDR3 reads CASSLSVGPSNQPQHF. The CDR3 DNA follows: TGTGCCAGCAGTTTAAGCGTGGGCCCAAGCAATCAGCCCCAGCATTTT.